What follows are 8 T cell receptor beta chains derived from one specimen sequenced in a study of shared clonotypes between healthy human individuals. Assay: immunoSEQ multiplex PCR; the TCRdb copy retains only in-frame clones and omits some. This repertoire shows about 2.2 million clones, 85% to 95% found once; its top ten account for around 1.8%. Naive CD8 cells lacked CD45RO, underwent positive selection for CCR7 and left out terminally differentiated effector memory CD45RA+ cells. Material: naive CD8+ T cells from PBMCs. These receptors originate from a man aged 18 to 29 in good health. Some clones in this sample may be carry-over from other donors' samples.

V is TRBV6-5 and J is TRBJ2-7; D uncertain. The CDR3 has 13 amino acids. The germline gives CDR1 MNHEY, CDR2 SVGAGI. V was trimmed by 2 bases and J by 7 bases, leaving 12 bases between them. The chain's CDR3 is CASSYGDIDEQYF. CDR3 nucleotides: TGTGCCAGCAGTTACGGGGATATAGATGAGCAGTACTTC.

The V and J genes are TRBV5-1 and TRBJ1-4; D is possibly TRBD1 (5 bases). The germline CDR1 and CDR2 sequences are SGHRS and YFSETQ. The length of the CDR3 is 17 residues. V was trimmed by 2 bases and J by 4 bases, leaving 18 bases between them. The CDR3 DNA follows: TGCGCCAGCAGCTTCGGCCAGGGCCCCTCACTTAATGAAAAACTGTTTTTT. Encoded protein: CASSFGQGPSLNEKLFF.

The genes are TRBV28 and TRBJ2-7, with TRBD1 matching over 7 bases. The V gene end was trimmed by 2 bases and the J gene end by 0 bases; junction bases not matched to a gene: 7. CDR3 length: 16 amino acids. The germline V gene has CDR1 MDHEN and CDR2 SYDVKM. DNA for the CDR3: TGTGCCAGCAGTTTAAACTCGGACAGGAGCTCCTACGAGCAGTACTTC. Its protein is CASSLNSDRSSYEQYF.

The CDR3 loop is CAWEAGNSYNEQFF. The CDR3 DNA follows: TGTGCCTGGGAAGCGGGAAACTCCTACAATGAGCAGTTCTTC. The rearrangement joins TRBV30 to TRBJ2-1; 7 bases match TRBD2. The CDR3 length is 14 residues. J was trimmed by 0 bases and V by 5 bases; bases with no gene match: 4. Germline CDR1 is GTSNPN and CDR2 is SVGIG (reference sequence). Combining the CDR3 with reference TRBV30 and TRBJ2-1 gives the whole variable domain SQTIHQWPATLVQPVGSPLSLECTVEGTSNPNLYWYRQAAGRGLQLLFYSVGIGQISSEVPQNLSASRPQDRQFILSSKKLLLSDSGFYLCAWEAGNSYNEQFFGPGTRLTVL.

The chain combines TRBV7-9 with TRBJ1-3; possibly TRBD1 for D (5 bases). The CDR3 totals 16 residues. Trimming took off 5 bases at V and 0 bases at J, with 14 bases between the two ends. CDR1 SEHNR and CDR2 FQNEAQ come from the germline V gene (reference sequence). The CDR3 protein is CASSKSRDVSGNTIYF. CDR3 in DNA: TGTGCCAGCAGCAAAAGCCGGGACGTCTCTGGAAACACCATATATTTT. Filled out from reference TRBV7-9 and TRBJ1-3, the complete variable domain reads DTGVSQNPRHKITKRGQNVTFRCDPISEHNRLYWYRQTLGQGPEFLTYFQNEAQLEKSRLLSDRFSAERPKGSFSTLEIQRTEQGDSAMYLCASSKSRDVSGNTIYFGEGSWLTVV.

About this clone itself: Different DNA sequences within this sample yield the same CDR3. The CDR3 spells CASSPRTGGHEKLFF. CDR3 bases: TGTGCCAGCAGTCCGCGGACAGGGGGCCATGAAAAACTGTTTTTT. V usage is TRBV27 and J usage is TRBJ1-4; 11 bases are a match to TRBD1. CDR1 and CDR2 from the germline V gene are MNHEY and SMNVEV (reference sequence). There are 15 residues in the CDR3. The V segment lost 5 bases and the J segment 6 bases; nucleotides outside the gene matches: 5.

The rearrangement joins TRBV13 to TRBJ2-7; 7 bases are shared with TRBD1. Germline loops: CDR1 PRHDT, CDR2 FYEKMQ (reference sequence). With 5 bases clipped from V and 3 bases from J, the junction kept 10 bases outside the gene matches. This CDR3 comprises 15 residues. CDR3 DNA: TGTGCCAGCAGCCCAGCCGGGACAGCTTACTACGAGCAGTACTTC. Residues: CASSPAGTAYYEQYF.

This rearrangement joins TRBV14 to TRBJ2-1; 8 bases line up with TRBD2. Germline CDR1 is SGHDN and CDR2 is FVKESK. V gave up 1 base and J gave up 10 bases; unmatched junction bases: 12. The CDR3 is 16 residues long. As DNA, the CDR3 is TGTGCCAGCAGCCAAGGGAGTAGCGGGATAGGTGGGGAGCAGTTCTTC. This codes for CASSQGSSGIGGEQFF.